This T cell receptor beta chain was retrieved from a study of cytomegalovirus exposure and HLA in healthy donors. Note on this clone: Its antigen is still unknown.

The length of the CDR3 is 14 residues. V was pared by 2 bases and J by 6 bases, with 4 bases of the junction left unmatched. Looked up from germline, CDR1 is SGDLS and CDR2 is YYNGEE. Regarding the study as a whole: It was assumed in the presence/absence analyses that sequencing depth was roughly uniform across donors. Donor immune exposure was known only as CMV serostatus. Later analysis placed DRB1 highest and HLA-C lowest in TCR association rates, which differed by HLA locus.

It was with 60 Vbeta and 13 Jbeta primers that the PCR ran. The assay was immunoSEQ multiplex PCR, and TCRdb's table has in-frame clones only and misses some. The profile shows just over 150,000 clones, about 88% of them singletons. Sequencing was carried out using PBMCs. The chain recombines TRBV9 with TRBJ2-7; 11 bases agree with TRBD1. This receptor was taken from a young woman in good health and CMV-seronegative. CDR3 protein: CASSVSGQGGEQYF. The CDR3 DNA is TGTGCCAGCAGCGTCTCGGGACAGGGGGGCGAGCAGTACTTC.